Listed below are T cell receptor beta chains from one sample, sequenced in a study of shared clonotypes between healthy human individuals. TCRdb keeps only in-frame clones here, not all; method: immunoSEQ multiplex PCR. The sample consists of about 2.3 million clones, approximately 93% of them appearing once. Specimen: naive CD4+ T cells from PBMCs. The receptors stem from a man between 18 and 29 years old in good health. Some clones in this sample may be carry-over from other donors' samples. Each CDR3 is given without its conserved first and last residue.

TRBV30 AWIAGRAF
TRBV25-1 ASSDRIPGQGVYHEQY
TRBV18 ASSQRTGAMSSYNEQF
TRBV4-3 ASSQEWQQGGNEKLF
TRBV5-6 ASSPTGGMRSGEQY
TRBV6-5 ASSARADTQY
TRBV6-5 ASRGQGAGYEQY
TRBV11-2 ASSPRLAGVAEQY
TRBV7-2 ASSTGGGYT
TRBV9 ASSVGPGGAYGYT
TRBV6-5 ASSYSLAGAYNEQF
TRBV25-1 ASSELTGGRPHEQF